The 5 T cell receptor beta chains below all came from one sample that was sequenced in a study of blood T cell repertoires in COVID-19. Sequenced by immunoSEQ multiplex PCR; TCRdb stores in-frame clones only, minus some. The repertoire holds hundreds of thousands of clones, with about 88% as singletons. The specimen was PBMCs or T cells enriched from blood (not recorded which). These receptors were obtained from a woman between 40 and 50 years old who had recovered from COVID-19.

The DNA of the CDR3 is TGTGCCAGCAGCCAACCGGGACAGGGGTTGAAGGAGACCCAGTACTTC. Amino acids: CASSQPGQGLKETQYF. The chain recombines TRBV7-9 with TRBJ2-5; 10 nucleotides line up with TRBD1. After removal of 5 bases from V and 5 bases from J, the junction contained 11 bases not matched to a gene. Germline V gene lookup returns CDR1 SEHNR and CDR2 FQNEAQ (reference sequence). This CDR3 comprises 16 residues.

The chain is built from TRBV9 and TRBJ2-7; perhaps TRBD2 as D (6 bases). CDR1 is SGDLS and CDR2 is YYNGEE in the germline V gene. This CDR3 has 15 residues. The V gene lost 0 bases and the J gene lost 0 bases, with 10 bases spanning the gap. CDR3 bases: TGTGCCAGCAGCGTAGAACAGGACTACTCCTACGAGCAGTACTTC. Protein sequence: CASSVEQDYSYEQYF.

The rearrangement uses TRBV7-3 and TRBJ2-1, with 7 bases identical to TRBD1. V shed 5 bases and J 5 bases; nucleotides not matched to a gene: 9. The CDR3 runs to 15 residues. CDR1 SGHTA and CDR2 FQGTGA come from the germline V gene. The CDR3 reads CASSGRTGADNEQFF. CDR3 in DNA: TGTGCCAGCAGCGGTCGGACAGGTGCCGACAATGAGCAGTTCTTC.

This clone turned up a few times. The gene calls are TRBV5-4 and TRBJ1-1; D uncertain. CDR1 is SGHNT, CDR2 YYREEE, per germline (reference sequence). With 0 bases removed from V and 5 bases from J, the gap between germline ends came to 8 bases. This CDR3 has 13 amino acids. CDR3 sequence reads: CASSLEQITEAFF. CDR3 bases: TGTGCCAGCAGCTTGGAACAGATAACTGAAGCTTTCTTT.

The genes are TRBV12-3 or TRBV12-4 and TRBJ2-7; D is undetermined. V was trimmed by 3 bases and J by 5 bases, leaving 11 bases between them. This CDR3 is 13 amino acids long. CDR3 bases: TGTGCCAGCAGTTTCCGCCCCGGTGACGAGCAGTACTTC. It encodes CASSFRPGDEQYF.